These 9 T cell receptor beta chains originate from one sample sequenced in a study of cytomegalovirus exposure and HLA in healthy donors. Repertoires were generated with immunoSEQ multiplex PCR, while TCRdb's copy carries only in-frame clones and drops some. The profile shows about 160,000 clones, 86% of them singletons. The sample was PBMCs. These receptors all stem from a woman between 18 and 29 years old in good health and CMV-seronegative.

With regard to this clone: A read error may account for a junction end that differs from germline. The gene calls are TRBV19 and TRBJ1-1; D call uncertain. The V gene's germline CDR1 is LNHDA and CDR2 SQIVND (reference sequence). CDR3 length equals 15 residues. The DNA for the CDR3 is TGTGCCAGTAGTCTAGAGGACTCATTGAACACTGAAGCTTTCTTT. It is translated as CASSLEDSLNTEAFF.

The chain has TRBV5-1 and TRBJ2-3; D gene unclear. Per germline, CDR1 SGHRS and CDR2 YFSETQ. This CDR3 has 13 residues. V was trimmed by 4 bases and J by 0 bases, leaving 6 bases between them. The CDR3 protein is CASSGPSTDTQYF. The CDR3 bases are TGCGCCAGCAGCGGCCCTAGCACAGATACGCAGTATTTT.

The rearrangement links TRBV2 to TRBJ2-1; possibly TRBD1 for D (6 bases). CDR3 length: 13 residues. Looked up from germline, CDR1 is SNHLY and CDR2 is FYNNEI. The V gene lost 6 bases and the J gene lost 4 bases, with 10 bases spanning the gap. CDR3 nucleotides: TGTGCCAGCAGCTCCACAGGGTACAATGAGCAGTTCTTC. Translation gives CASSSTGYNEQFF. The whole variable domain, filled in from reference TRBV2 and TRBJ2-1, reads EPEVTQTPSHQVTQMGQEVILRCVPISNHLYFYWYRQILGQKVEFLVSFYNNEISEKSEIFDDQFSVERPDGSNFTLKIRSTKLEDSAMYFCASSSTGYNEQFFGPGTRLTVL.

The chain employs TRBV9 and TRBJ2-5; 7 bases are a match to TRBD1. The CDR3 is 16 residues long. Per the germline V gene, CDR1 is SGDLS and CDR2 is YYNGEE. V lost 0 bases, J lost 2 bases, and 7 bases stayed unmatched. CDR3 DNA sequence: TGTGCCAGCAGCGTAGGTGGGGGACAGTTACAAGAGACCCAGTACTTC. Encoded protein: CASSVGGGQLQETQYF.

This chain uses TRBV6-5 with TRBJ2-7, with TRBD2 as a possible D gene (7 bases). Germline lookup yields CDR1 MNHEY and CDR2 SVGAGI. This CDR3 has 13 residues. Trimming left V 6 bases short and J 7 bases short, with 16 bases between. In DNA, the CDR3 is TGTGCCAGCAGCTCCTGGGGGGGCGGGGAGCAGTACTTC. Amino acid sequence: CASSSWGGGEQYF.

The V gene is TRBV6-5, the J gene TRBJ1-2; weak D call: TRBD1 (6 bases). The CDR3 is 14 amino acids. CDR1 is MNHEY and CDR2 is SVGAGI in the germline V gene. Trimming left V 6 bases short and J 8 bases short, with 19 bases between. The CDR3, as DNA: TGTGCCAGCAGCCGGACAGTTAACAGCAGGGGCTACACCTTC. This encodes CASSRTVNSRGYTF.

The V call is TRBV30, the J call TRBJ1-2; 8 nucleotides agree with TRBD1. V lost 5 bases, J lost 8 bases, and 13 bases stayed unmatched. Germline V gene lookup returns CDR1 GTSNPN and CDR2 SVGIG (reference sequence). This CDR3 has 14 residues. The CDR3, as DNA: TGTGCCTGGGCCCCCGGACAGGGAGCAGAGGGCTACACCTTC. Translated: CAWAPGQGAEGYTF. The variable domain in full, with the rest retrieved from reference TRBV30 and TRBJ1-2, is SQTIHQWPATLVQPVGSPLSLECTVEGTSNPNLYWYRQAAGRGLQLLFYSVGIGQISSEVPQNLSASRPQDRQFILSSKKLLLSDSGFYLCAWAPGQGAEGYTFGSGTRLTVV.

The J gene is TRBJ1-5, the V gene TRBV10-1; D perhaps matches TRBD1 (6 bases). V dropped 5 bases and J dropped 1 base, with 9 bases sitting between them. In germline, CDR1 is WNHNN, CDR2 SYGVQD (reference sequence). The CDR3 totals 14 residues. CDR3 region: CASSPRGSNQPQHF. The CDR3 DNA is TGCGCCAGCAGTCCCAGGGGAAGCAATCAGCCCCAGCATTTT.

This chain links TRBV7-8 with TRBJ2-7, with 8 bases fitting TRBD1. Losses at the gene ends were 2 bases for V and 7 bases for J; bases not matched to a gene: 10. CDR3 length: 15 amino acids. Germline assignment: CDR1 SGHVS and CDR2 FQNEAQ. DNA for the CDR3: TGTGCCAGCAGCTTATTCGCCCAGGGGGCTGAAGAGCAGTACTTC. It yields the protein CASSLFAQGAEEQYF.